This T cell receptor beta chain was obtained from a study of shared clonotypes between healthy human individuals. Assay execution proceeded at the deep level. Genomic DNA from each subset was divided evenly over several immunoSEQ plates. The sequenced material, unsorted PBMC DNA, was run on ten immunoSEQ deep assay plates. This table comes from immunoSEQ multiplex PCR, and its TCRdb copy is limited to in-frame clones, with some not included. The table lists roughly 480,000 clones, less than 80% of them singletons. This clone is termed medium-sized. Sequencing used PBMCs. This receptor was obtained from a woman in her thirties or forties in good health. Some clones in this sample may be carry-over from other donors' samples.

The DNA for the CDR3 is TGCGCCAGCAGCAATGGGGCTAGCGGGAGCCATTCTATCTATGAGCAGTTCTTC. This translates into CASSNGASGSHSIYEQFF. The rearrangement links TRBV5-1 to TRBJ2-1; 10 bases map to TRBD2. Germline trimming cut 4 bases from V and 8 bases from J; bases unmatched to any gene: 18. The CDR3 is 18 amino acids. Germline V gene data show CDR1 as SGHRS and CDR2 as YFSETQ.